This T cell receptor (beta chain) was profiled in a study of T cell responses to AZD1222 COVID-19 vaccine. About this clone itself: Its antigen is still unknown.

Researchers grouped second doses given at about 4 or about 12 weeks into one pool. CDR1 MNHEY and CDR2 SMNVEV come from the germline V gene (reference sequence). V was trimmed by 5 bases and J by 8 bases, leaving 10 bases between them. This CDR3 spans 13 amino acids. Study observations and caveats: When two AZD1222 doses had been given, Spike-specific TCR breadth and depth rose. Mostly white British, mostly female donors; authors suggested clonal diversity may be underestimated.

Measured with immunoSEQ multiplex PCR; TCRdb has only the in-frame clones, and not every one. The repertoire holds roughly 180,000 clones, with approximately 89% as singletons. The V and J genes are TRBV27 and TRBJ1-6; no clear D. The origin of this receptor is an adult who received the AZD1222 COVID-19 vaccine. The sample consisted of peripheral blood, taken 28 days after the second AZD1222 dose. Here the CDR3 DNA reads TGTGCCAGCAGTGCCGGGAGATATTCACCCCTCCACTTT. Its protein product is CASSAGRYSPLHF.